The source of this TCR beta chain is a study of cytomegalovirus exposure and HLA in healthy donors. Overall study findings and caveats: Most TCR sequences were uncommon, yet certain public TCRs appeared in many donors. Association of a missense DCLRE1C variant with TCR beta V- and J-gene trimming was reported in a later analysis.

V dropped 5 bases and J dropped 1; count of bases not matched to a gene: 1. This CDR3 has 14 residues. Germline V gives CDR1 SGHTA, CDR2 FQGTGA. Comments on this clone: Its specificity is not known. In the same sample, other DNA sequences code for this CDR3.

Healthy people donating bone marrow made up the donors. A multiplex PCR was run with 60 Vbeta primers and 13 Jbeta primers. Study processing details: An analysis performed later counted around 80 million unique TCR beta chains (roughly 11 million of them shared). The assay was immunoSEQ multiplex PCR, and TCRdb's table has in-frame clones only and misses some. V and J calls and clone size are copied from that table; D and trimming were computed from the DNA. Of roughly 120,000 clones listed, approximately 76% were seen once; the top ten hold under 8.5%. The chain carries TRBV7-3 and TRBJ2-5; the match to TRBD2 covers 10 bases. The sample taken for sequencing was PBMCs. This TCR was recovered from a man aged 40-55 years in good health and CMV-seronegative. The CDR3 here is CASSPSGGQETQYF. The CDR3 bases are TGTGCCAGCAGCCCTAGCGGGGGCCAAGAGACCCAGTACTTC.